The rows below give T cell receptor beta chains drawn from one sample of a study of cytomegalovirus exposure and HLA in healthy donors. This table comes from immunoSEQ multiplex PCR, and its TCRdb copy is limited to in-frame clones, with some not included. Of 110,000 to 150,000 clones listed, just under 85% are singletons. Specimen: PBMCs. The receptors come from a woman in her 30s in good health and CMV-seronegative. Each CDR3 is given with its conserved first and last residue. Fields, in order: D gene, V gene, J gene, clone size, CDR3 DNA, CDR3 protein. D genes are given only for firm matches. Part of the rows lack a size; the others show once, few, many or a class for expanded clones.

-	TRBV28	TRBJ1-2	-	TGTGCCAGCAGTTGGGACTCCAACTATGGCTACACCTTC	CASSWDSNYGYTF
TRBD1	TRBV7-9	TRBJ2-2	-	TGTGCCAGCAGCCGGGGACAGGGTGGAGTTTCAACCGGGGAGCTGTTTTTT	CASSRGQGGVSTGELFF
-	TRBV6-1	TRBJ1-6	few	TGTGCCAGCAGTGAAAGGCAGGGTGGATCACCCCTCCACTTT	CASSERQGGSPLHF
TRBD1	TRBV9	TRBJ2-7	-	TGTGCCAGCAGCCCACAGGGGCTCGAGCAGTACTTC	CASSPQGLEQYF
-	TRBV4-2	TRBJ2-4	few	TGTGCCAGCAGCCAAGCACGGAAAAACATTCAGTACTTC	CASSQARKNIQYF
-	TRBV19	TRBJ1-1	-	TGTGCCAGTAGCCGGAAGGGGGGGGGCCTCAGGGCTTTCTTT	CASSRKGGGLRAFF
-	TRBV11-2	TRBJ2-7	-	TGTGCCAGCAGCCTGGTAGGTCGGAGCTCCTACGAGCAGTACTTC	CASSLVGRSSYEQYF
-	TRBV6-5	TRBJ1-5	-	TGTGCCAGCAGTTACTCCGGGGGGGCCAATCAGCCCCAGCATTTT	CASSYSGGANQPQHF
TRBD1	TRBV4-2	TRBJ2-3	-	TGTGCCAGCAGCGGAGGGACAGGGTACACAGATACGCAGTATTTT	CASSGGTGYTDTQYF
-	TRBV6-6	TRBJ1-5	few	TGTGCCACCTCACAGGGCGGGGGGTGGCAGCCCCAGCATTTT	CATSQGGGWQPQHF
-	TRBV5-6	TRBJ2-5	-	TGTGCCAGCACCTCGCTACGCCAAGAGACCCAGTACTTC	CASTSLRQETQYF
-	TRBV7-9	TRBJ1-2	-	TGTGCCAGCAGCTGGATCAGGGATGGCGGCTACACCTTC	CASSWIRDGGYTF
TRBD1	TRBV7-3	TRBJ2-5	once	TGTGCCAGCAGCGCCACAGGGGTTCCGGAGACCCAGTACTTC	CASSATGVPETQYF
-	TRBV2	TRBJ2-3	once	TGTGCCAGCCACGTCGCAGTTACGCAGTATTTT	CASHVAVTQYF
TRBD1	TRBV5-1	TRBJ1-1	-	TGCGCCAGCAGCTTGGGGGACAGCTCCCGAGCTTTCTTT	CASSLGDSSRAFF
TRBD1	TRBV11-3	TRBJ2-7	-	TGTGCCAGCAGCTTAGGATGGGACAGTTCCTACGAGCAGTACTTC	CASSLGWDSSYEQYF
TRBD1	TRBV18	TRBJ1-1	-	TGTGCCAGCTCACTCACAGGGGGCGAGGGGGCTGAAGCTTTCTTT	CASSLTGGEGAEAFF
TRBD1	TRBV12-5	TRBJ1-6	-	TGTGCTAGTGGTCCCCCGACAGGGGCGAATTCACCCCTCCACTTT	CASGPPTGANSPLHF
TRBD1	TRBV28	TRBJ1-5	-	TGTGCCAGCAGTAAGACAGGGTTAAGCAATCAGCCCCAGCATTTT	CASSKTGLSNQPQHF
-	TRBV29-1	TRBJ2-7	-	TGCAGCGTTCCTTCGGGGGTCTCCGGTTCCGAGCAGTACTTC	CSVPSGVSGSEQYF
-	TRBV20-1	TRBJ1-2	few	TGCAGTGCTTCCAGGGACTATGGCTACACCTTC	CSASRDYGYTF
TRBD2	TRBV11-2	TRBJ2-5	-	TGTGCCAGCAGCCACAGGGCGGGGGGTTTTCAGTCGACAGAGACCCAGTACTTC	CASSHRAGGFQSTETQYF
TRBD1	TRBV5-8	TRBJ2-7	once	TGTGCCAGCAGCCCGATGAACTTGGACAGGCAGTCCTACGAGCAGTACTTC	CASSPMNLDRQSYEQYF
-	TRBV4-1	TRBJ1-6	-	TGCGCCAGCAGCGCCGGGGGTGCGGGGAATAGTTCACCCCTCCACTTT	CASSAGGAGNSSPLHF
-	TRBV9	TRBJ1-1	-	TGTGCCAGCAGGGAAGCGGGTTCATTGTCAGGGTACCACACTGAAGCTTTCTTT	CASREAGSLSGYHTEAFF